Included here is one TCR beta chain sequence, with context. The sample is drawn from a study of blood T cell repertoires in COVID-19. Study in general: Acute and convalescent COVID-19 samples came from the United States, Italy and Spain. Sources were T cells, B-cell-depleted T cells, or PBMCs; the material itself was cDNA or gDNA.

In germline, CDR1 is GTSNPN, CDR2 SVGIG (reference sequence). Trimming pared 4 bases from V and 3 bases from J, leaving 6 bases between. CDR3 size: 12 residues. In the study's own analysis: Estimation of nucleated cell counts was performed using reference gene primer amplification. Profiled with immunoSEQ multiplex PCR; TCRdb holds only in-frame clones, not every one. Clonal size and the V and J genes are those of that table, whereas D and trimming came from the DNA. The sample carries some 120,000 clones, around two thirds recorded once. The chain couples TRBV30 to TRBJ2-2, with unresolved D. The source material was peripheral blood. The TCR comes from an older woman with acute or convalescent COVID-19. The CDR3 DNA reads TGTGCCTGGAAGTCAGACACCGGGGAGCTGTTTTTT. Protein product: CAWKSDTGELFF.